What follows is one T cell receptor (beta chain) and its context. The CDR3 end lies 3 residues beyond the end of the read and is filled in from the germline J gene. The data derive from a study of T cells in women clearing cervical HPV infection. V gave up 3 bases and J gave up 9 bases, with 9 bases separating them. The CDR3 covers 12 residues. From germline, CDR1 is KGHSH and CDR2 LQKENI. Method: immunoSEQ multiplex PCR; TCRdb's copy keeps in-frame clones and lacks some. This sample's clone table lists approximately 49,000 clones. This receptor was taken from a woman aged 18-70 years with a cervical HPV16 infection that either progressed to CIN3+ or cleared (not recorded which). V gene TRBV18 combines with J gene TRBJ2-1, with D perhaps TRBD1 (5 bases). Sequenced: blood buffy coat. CDR3 bases read: TGTGCCAGCTCACCGACAGAATCTGAG. Translation gives CASSPTESE. The full CDR3 protein reads CASSPTESEQFF.